Following are 29 T cell receptor beta chains from one sample sequenced in a study of blood T cells in healthy people across ages. Using a J-beta primer mix together with a sample-barcoded 5' primer, a second PCR was run for roughly 6 to 11 cycles. TCRdb passed the 5' RACE reads through MiXCR, listing each CDR3 protein once. The sample lists 800,000 to 1,300,000 distinct CDR3 sequences, approximately 26% occurring once. The same sample was also studied in work on T cells of mothers and their children.

Sequenced material: blood. Receptor source: a girl aged 2-10 years in good health.

This chain uses TRBV5-1 with TRBJ2-5; D is possibly TRBD2 (5 bases). Per germline, CDR1 SGHRS and CDR2 YFSETQ. Trimming cost V 4 bases and J 4 bases, with 14 bases left between them. This CDR3 has 14 residues. The CDR3 bases are TGCGCCAGCAGCCGCCGAGGGCGTCGAGAGACCCAGTACTTC. Encoded protein: CASSRRGRRETQYF. The full variable domain, in which reference TRBV5-1 and TRBJ2-5 provide the parts outside the CDR3, is KAGVTQTPRYLIKTRGQQVTLSCSPISGHRSVSWYQQTPGQGLQFLFEYFSETQRNKGNFPGRFSGRQFSNSRSEMNVSTLELGDSALYLCASSRRGRRETQYFGPGTRLLVL.

This clonotype came up a few times. This chain connects TRBV2 to TRBJ2-5; D may be TRBD2 (7 bases). TRBJ2-1 explains the end of the DNA better; the J call may be wrong. From germline, CDR1 is SNHLY and CDR2 FYNNEI. The CDR3 is 17 residues long. The CDR3 reads CASSGGQGLLGYNEQFF. The CDR3 bases are TGTGCCAGCAGTGGGGGGCAGGGACTACTCGGTTACAATGAGCAGTTCTTC.

This clonotype came up a few times. The rearrangement joins TRBV12-3 or TRBV12-4 to TRBJ2-1; 9 bases are a match to TRBD2. This CDR3 has 15 amino acids. The V and J ends lost 1 base and 3 bases, in that order; junction bases with no gene match: 1. CDR3 sequence (DNA): TGTGCCAGCAGTTTAGGGACTAGCGACTACAATGAGCAGTTCTTC. This gives the protein CASSLGTSDYNEQFF.

The chain carries TRBV4-1 and TRBJ1-2, with 7 positions matching TRBD1. The V and J ends lost 2 bases and 14 bases, in that order; junction bases with no gene match: 11. The V gene's germline CDR1 is MGHRA and CDR2 YSYEKL. This CDR3 spans 13 amino acids. The CDR3 nucleotides read TGCGCCAGCAGCCAAACCTGGGACAGTCAAATTACCTTC. Protein: CASSQTWDSQITF.

The genes are TRBV7-9 and TRBJ1-2; D is perhaps TRBD1 (6 bases). Germline V CDR1 and CDR2: SEHNR, FQNEAQ (reference sequence). V was shortened by 4 bases and J by 2 bases, with 14 bases between the two germline ends. The CDR3 covers 15 residues. CDR3 sequence: CASSWSAGANYGYTF. The CDR3 bases are TGTGCCAGCAGCTGGTCGGCGGGGGCGAACTATGGCTACACCTTC.

V is TRBV29-1 and J is TRBJ2-4, with D unresolved. This CDR3 is 15 amino acids long. Germline V gives CDR1 SQVTM, CDR2 ANQGSEA. Trimming stripped 7 bases from V and 0 bases from J, with 16 bases between. The CDR3 DNA sequence: TGCAGCGCTTACTCGACCGTGCTAGCCAAAAACATTCAGTACTTC. Protein product: CSAYSTVLAKNIQYF. The full variable domain, with the rest looked up from reference TRBV29-1 and TRBJ2-4, is SAVISQKPSRDICQRGTSLTIQCQVDSQVTMMFWYRQQPGQSLTLIATANQGSEATYESGFVIDKFPISRPNLTFSTLTVSNMSPEDSSIYLCSAYSTVLAKNIQYFGAGTRLSVL.

This clonotype was seen more than once but under ten times. The chain links TRBV29-1 to TRBJ2-1, with D possibly TRBD2 on 5 matching bases. This CDR3 has 15 amino acids. Deletions cut 3 bases from V and 0 bases from J, with 12 bases between. CDR1 SQVTM and CDR2 ANQGSEA come from the germline V gene. This CDR3 reads CSVDTDWSSYNEQFF. In DNA form, the CDR3 reads TGCAGCGTTGATACGGACTGGAGCTCCTACAATGAGCAGTTCTTC.

V and J are TRBV28 and TRBJ1-1, with 8 bases aligning to TRBD1. This CDR3 spans 16 amino acids. Germline assignment: CDR1 MDHEN and CDR2 SYDVKM. Trimming removed 5 bases from V and 5 bases from J; junction bases left unmatched: 13. The CDR3 bases are TGTGCCAGCAGTCCGACGAAAGGGACAGGTCATACTGAAGCTTTCTTT. Its protein is CASSPTKGTGHTEAFF.

The chain is built from TRBV5-1 and TRBJ1-6, with D unresolved. V lost 0 bases to trimming and J lost 8 bases, with 12 bases between them. This CDR3 has 15 residues. CDR1 is SGHRS, CDR2 YFSETQ, per germline. In nucleotides, the CDR3 is TGCGCCAGCAGCTTGGCCGTGGGATACGATTCACCCCTCCACTTT. Protein: CASSLAVGYDSPLHF.

V usage is TRBV9 and J usage is TRBJ2-3, with 10 bases identical to TRBD1. The CDR3 consists of 15 residues. The ends lost 3 bases at V and 3 bases at J; junction bases unmatched: 4. From germline, CDR1 is SGDLS and CDR2 YYNGEE. The CDR3 region has the DNA TGTGCCAGCAGCGGCCGGACAGGGGGGACAGATACGCAGTATTTT. Translation gives CASSGRTGGTDTQYF.

V usage is TRBV9 and J usage is TRBJ1-1; 7 nucleotides match TRBD1. From germline, CDR1 is SGDLS and CDR2 YYNGEE. The CDR3 loop spans 14 amino acids. J was trimmed by 3 bases and V by 0 bases; bases with no gene match: 2. CDR3 protein: CASSVDGTDTEAFF. Here the CDR3 DNA reads TGTGCCAGCAGCGTAGACGGGACAGACACTGAAGCTTTCTTT.

In its sample, this clonotype was seen a few times. The V and J genes are TRBV7-2 and TRBJ2-3; the D gene could be TRBD1 or TRBD2 (6 bases each). CDR3 length: 12 amino acids. Germline V gene sequence: CDR1 SGHTA, CDR2 FQGNSA. Trimming pared 7 bases from V and 5 bases from J, leaving 10 bases between. The CDR3 here is CASTGGLDTQYF. Here the CDR3 DNA reads TGTGCCAGCACCGGGGGCTTAGATACGCAGTATTTT.

This clonotype was counted a few times. The J gene is TRBJ2-5, the V gene TRBV12-3 or TRBV12-4; 8 positions agree with TRBD2. This CDR3 comprises 15 residues. J was trimmed by 6 bases and V by 5 bases; bases with no gene match: 11. DNA of the CDR3: TGTGCCAGCAGTCACGGGGGGGCCGTCGTTAAGACCCAGTACTTC. This sequence encodes CASSHGGAVVKTQYF.

This chain links TRBV4-3 with TRBJ2-1; D not resolved. V was trimmed by 0 bases and J by 13 bases, leaving 13 bases between them. Germline CDR1 reads LGHNA; CDR2 reads YSLEER. CDR3 length: 13 residues. This CDR3 reads CASSQDTSYLQFF. CDR3 nucleotide sequence: TGCGCCAGCAGCCAAGATACGAGTTATCTTCAGTTCTTC.

This clonotype was counted between two and nine times. This chain links TRBV4-3 with TRBJ2-5, with TRBD2 matching 12 bases. This CDR3 spans 16 amino acids. Germline assignment: CDR1 LGHNA and CDR2 YSLEER. With V trimmed by 0 bases and J by 5 bases, 4 bases remained unmatched. In DNA form, the CDR3 reads TGCGCCAGCAGCCAAGATTTCCTAGCGGGAGGGGAGACCCAGTACTTC. Its translation is CASSQDFLAGGETQYF.

This clonotype occurred a few times. The chain recombines TRBV5-1 with TRBJ2-3; TRBD2 agrees at 7 bases. The CDR3 is made up of 15 amino acids. The J segment lost 6 bases and the V segment lost 3 bases, leaving 10 bases of the junction unmatched. Germline CDR1 SGHRS, CDR2 YFSETQ. The CDR3 spells CASSSPGLPGDTQYF. The CDR3 coding sequence is TGCGCCAGCAGCTCGCCGGGACTACCAGGGGATACGCAGTATTTT.

The chain combines TRBV27 with TRBJ1-2; the D gene is possibly TRBD1 (5 bases). The V gene's germline CDR1 is MNHEY and CDR2 SMNVEV (reference sequence). The CDR3 consists of 14 residues. Between the trimmed V and J ends, which lost 3 bases and 5 bases, there was a span of 13 bases. CDR3 sequence reads: CASSFSGTDYGYTF. The DNA of the CDR3 is TGTGCCAGCAGTTTCTCCGGGACCGATTATGGCTACACCTTC.

This clonotype was detected a few times. The rearrangement joins TRBV18 to TRBJ1-4; D possibly corresponds to TRBD1 (5 bases). Trimming took off 3 bases at V and 6 bases at J, with 11 bases between the two ends. CDR3 length: 14 amino acids. The germline V gene has CDR1 KGHSH and CDR2 LQKENI. The CDR3 region is CASSPRGTDEKLFF. In DNA form, the CDR3 reads TGTGCCAGCTCACCGCGCGGGACCGATGAAAAACTGTTTTTT.

This clonotype occurred a few times. The rearrangement joins TRBV25-1 to TRBJ2-6, with TRBD2 matching over 15 bases. The CDR3 is 17 residues long. Trimming cost V 8 bases and J 4 bases; bases outside gene matches: 6. Germline-derived CDR1 and CDR2 are MGHDK and SYGVNS. In DNA form, the CDR3 reads TGTGCCAGCCATGGACTAGCGGGAGGGCAAGGGGCCAACGTCCTGACTTTC. This codes for CASHGLAGGQGANVLTF.

Regarding this clonotype: The missing conserved phenylalanine or tryptophan at the end of this CDR3 makes a read error likely. The chain is built from TRBV29-1 and TRBJ2-7; TRBD2 might be the D (5 bases). Germline V lookup: CDR1 SQVTM, CDR2 ANQGSEA. CDR3 length equals 15 residues. Trimming cost V 4 bases and J 4 bases, with 20 bases left between them. The DNA for the CDR3 is TGCAGCGTTGTTTGGGCCTCTAGGGAGAGTTACGAGCAGTACTCC. Protein sequence: CSVVWASRESYEQYS.

The sample holds one count of this clonotype. The chain combines TRBV29-1 with TRBJ2-1, with D possibly being TRBD2 (5 bases). The ends were cut back, 5 bases at V and 4 bases at J, with 12 bases in the middle. The germline CDR1 and CDR2 sequences are SQVTM and ANQGSEA. CDR3 size: 13 residues. This chain's CDR3 is CSVQPGDYNEQFF. CDR3 DNA sequence: TGCAGCGTTCAACCCGGGGATTACAATGAGCAGTTCTTC.

The CDR3 sequence is CASISTGETEAFF. In nucleotides, the CDR3 is TGTGCCAGCATATCAACAGGGGAGACTGAAGCTTTCTTT. The rearrangement uses TRBV28 and TRBJ1-1, with 7 bases that match TRBD1. The germline gives CDR1 MDHEN, CDR2 SYDVKM. V was clipped by 7 bases and J by 5 bases; unmatched bases: 7. The CDR3 loop spans 13 amino acids.

Only a few counts were recorded for this clonotype. The rearrangement uses TRBV27 and TRBJ1-1, with D perhaps TRBD1 (5 bases). Trimming left V 4 bases short and J 4 bases short, with 13 bases between. This CDR3 is 14 amino acids long. Germline values: CDR1 MNHEY, CDR2 SMNVEV (reference sequence). As DNA, the CDR3 is TGTGCCAGCAGTTGGACTAACCAGGGCACTGAAGCTTTCTTT. Amino acid sequence: CASSWTNQGTEAFF.

The chain carries TRBV2 and TRBJ2-3; TRBD2 might be the D (5 bases). Trimming pared 2 bases from V and 6 bases from J, leaving 12 bases between. The germline V gene encodes CDR1 SNHLY and CDR2 FYNNEI. There are 14 residues in the CDR3. Here the CDR3 DNA reads TGTGCCAGCAGTGAAACAGCGGCCTCCGATACGCAGTATTTT. Translation: CASSETAASDTQYF.

Many counts were recorded for this clonotype. The V gene is TRBV7-2, the J gene TRBJ1-5, with a possible D match to TRBD1 (6 bases). Trimming pared 3 bases from V and 2 bases from J, leaving 8 bases between. The CDR3 totals 14 residues. The germline gives CDR1 SGHTA, CDR2 FQGNSA. CDR3 protein: CASSLGAGNQPQHF. As DNA, the CDR3 is TGTGCCAGCAGCTTGGGGGCAGGCAATCAGCCCCAGCATTTT. The whole variable domain, filled in from reference TRBV7-2 and TRBJ1-5, reads GAGVSQSPSNKVTEKGKDVELRCDPISGHTALYWYRQSLGQGLEFLIYFQGNSAPDKSGLPSDRFSAERTGGSVSTLTIQRTQQEDSAVYLCASSLGAGNQPQHFGDGTRLSIL.

This clonotype was observed a handful of times. This chain joins TRBV4-1 and TRBJ2-7, with TRBD1 as a possible D gene (6 bases). The CDR3 consists of 16 residues. Germline CDR1 is MGHRA and CDR2 is YSYEKL. Trimming pared 1 base from V and 3 bases from J, leaving 16 bases between. CDR3 nucleotides: TGCGCCAGCAGCCAAGGCAGAGGGGGTCCTTTCTACGAGCAGTACTTC. Its translation: CASSQGRGGPFYEQYF.

The gene calls are TRBV12-3 or TRBV12-4 and TRBJ1-1, with 7 bases fitting TRBD1. This CDR3 spans 14 amino acids. Trimming removed 7 bases from V and 3 bases from J; junction bases left unmatched: 8. This chain's CDR3 is CASTQTGTHTEAFF. CDR3 nucleotide sequence: TGTGCCAGCACCCAGACAGGGACCCACACTGAAGCTTTCTTT.

This clonotype was seen ten or more times. The V call is TRBV27, the J call TRBJ2-7; 9 nucleotides match TRBD2. Germline V gene sequence: CDR1 MNHEY, CDR2 SMNVEV (reference sequence). The CDR3 spans 14 residues. Trimming took 5 bases from V and 2 from J; bases not matched to a gene: 4. For the CDR3, the DNA is TGTGCCAGCAGTCTTAGACTAGCGGCCTACGAGCAGTACTTC. This codes for CASSLRLAAYEQYF.

This clonotype was picked up a small number of times. The chain links TRBV4-2 to TRBJ1-2; D not certain. The V gene's germline CDR1 is LGHNA and CDR2 YNFKEQ. The CDR3 is made up of 14 amino acids. V lost 4 bases and J lost 5, with 14 bases in between. CDR3 sequence reads: CASSLEWEKYGYTF. The CDR3 nucleotides are TGTGCCAGCAGCCTGGAATGGGAGAAATATGGCTACACCTTC.